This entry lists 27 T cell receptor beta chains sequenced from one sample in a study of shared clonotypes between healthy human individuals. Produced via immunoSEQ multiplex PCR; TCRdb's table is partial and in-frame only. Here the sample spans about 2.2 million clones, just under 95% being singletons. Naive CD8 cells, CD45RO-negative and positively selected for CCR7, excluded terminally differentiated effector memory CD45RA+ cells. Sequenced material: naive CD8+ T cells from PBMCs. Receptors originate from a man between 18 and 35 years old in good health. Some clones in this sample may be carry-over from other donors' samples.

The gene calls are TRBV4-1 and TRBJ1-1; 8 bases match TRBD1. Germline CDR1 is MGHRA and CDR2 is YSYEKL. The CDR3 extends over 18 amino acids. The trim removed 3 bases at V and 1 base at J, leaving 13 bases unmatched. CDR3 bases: TGCGCCAGCAGCCATCTACTGTGGGACAGGATTACGAACACTGAAGCTTTCTTT. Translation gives CASSHLLWDRITNTEAFF.

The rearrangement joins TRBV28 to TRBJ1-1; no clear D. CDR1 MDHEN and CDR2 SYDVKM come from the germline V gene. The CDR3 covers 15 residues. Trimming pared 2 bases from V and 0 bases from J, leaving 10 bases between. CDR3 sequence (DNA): TGTGCCAGCAGTTTAACACGTTACATGAACACTGAAGCTTTCTTT. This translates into CASSLTRYMNTEAFF.

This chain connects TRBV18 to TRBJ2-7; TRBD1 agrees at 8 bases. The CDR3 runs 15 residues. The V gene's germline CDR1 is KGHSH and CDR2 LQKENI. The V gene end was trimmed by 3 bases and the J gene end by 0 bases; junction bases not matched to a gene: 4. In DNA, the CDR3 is TGTGCCAGCTCACCCGACAGGGGAAGCTCCTACGAGCAGTACTTC. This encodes CASSPDRGSSYEQYF.

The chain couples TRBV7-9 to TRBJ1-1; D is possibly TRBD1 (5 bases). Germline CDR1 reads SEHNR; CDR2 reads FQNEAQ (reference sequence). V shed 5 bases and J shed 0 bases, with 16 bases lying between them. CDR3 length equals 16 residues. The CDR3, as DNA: TGTGCCAGCAGCCCGTCGTCCCAGGGAATGAACACTGAAGCTTTCTTT. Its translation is CASSPSSQGMNTEAFF.

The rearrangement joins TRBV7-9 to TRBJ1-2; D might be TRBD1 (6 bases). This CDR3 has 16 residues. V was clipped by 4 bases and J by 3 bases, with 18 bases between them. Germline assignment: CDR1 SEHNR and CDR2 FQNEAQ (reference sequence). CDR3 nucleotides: TGTGCCAGCAGCTCCACCTTGGCGGGGGCCCACTATGGCTACACCTTC. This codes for CASSSTLAGAHYGYTF.

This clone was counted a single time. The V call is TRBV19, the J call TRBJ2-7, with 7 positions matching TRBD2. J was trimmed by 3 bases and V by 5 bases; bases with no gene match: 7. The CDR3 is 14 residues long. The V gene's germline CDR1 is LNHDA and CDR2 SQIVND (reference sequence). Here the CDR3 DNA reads TGTGCCAGTAGTGCCCGGACTAGGTACTACGAGCAGTACTTC. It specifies CASSARTRYYEQYF.

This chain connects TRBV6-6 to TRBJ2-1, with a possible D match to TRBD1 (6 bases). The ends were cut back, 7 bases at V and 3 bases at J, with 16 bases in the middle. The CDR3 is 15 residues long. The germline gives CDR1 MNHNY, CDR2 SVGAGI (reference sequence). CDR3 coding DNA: TGTGCCAGCAACCCACAGGGATCTAACTACAATGAGCAGTTCTTC. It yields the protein CASNPQGSNYNEQFF.

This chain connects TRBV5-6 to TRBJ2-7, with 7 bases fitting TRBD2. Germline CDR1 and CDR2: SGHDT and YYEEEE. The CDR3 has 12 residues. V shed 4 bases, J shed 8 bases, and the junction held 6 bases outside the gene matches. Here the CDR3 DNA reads TGTGCCAGCAGCCCTCAGACTAGCAAGCAGTACTTC. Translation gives CASSPQTSKQYF.

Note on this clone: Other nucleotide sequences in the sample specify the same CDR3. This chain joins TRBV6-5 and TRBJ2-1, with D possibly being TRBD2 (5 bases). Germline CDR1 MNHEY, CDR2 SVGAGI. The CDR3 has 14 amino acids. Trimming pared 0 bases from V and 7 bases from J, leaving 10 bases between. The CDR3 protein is CASSYSAGSNEQFF. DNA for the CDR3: TGTGCCAGCAGTTACTCAGCTGGGAGTAATGAGCAGTTCTTC.

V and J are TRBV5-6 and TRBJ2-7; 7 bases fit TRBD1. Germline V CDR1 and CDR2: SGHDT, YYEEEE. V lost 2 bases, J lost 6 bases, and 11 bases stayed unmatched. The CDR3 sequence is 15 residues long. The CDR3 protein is CASSFYNRGVSEQYF. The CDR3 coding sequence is TGTGCCAGCAGCTTTTACAACAGGGGAGTAAGCGAGCAGTACTTC.

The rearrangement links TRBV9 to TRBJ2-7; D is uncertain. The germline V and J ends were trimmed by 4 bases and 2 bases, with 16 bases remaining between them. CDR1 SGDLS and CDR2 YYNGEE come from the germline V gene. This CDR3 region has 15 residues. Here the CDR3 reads CASSSGRLPPYEQYF. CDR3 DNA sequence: TGTGCCAGCAGCTCCGGACGGCTGCCTCCCTACGAGCAGTACTTC.

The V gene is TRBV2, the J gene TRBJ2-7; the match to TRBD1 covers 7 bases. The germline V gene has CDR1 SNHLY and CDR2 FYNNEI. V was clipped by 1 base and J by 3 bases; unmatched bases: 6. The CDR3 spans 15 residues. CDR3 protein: CASSEVPGQLYEQYF. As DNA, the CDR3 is TGTGCCAGCAGTGAAGTACCGGGACAGCTCTACGAGCAGTACTTC.

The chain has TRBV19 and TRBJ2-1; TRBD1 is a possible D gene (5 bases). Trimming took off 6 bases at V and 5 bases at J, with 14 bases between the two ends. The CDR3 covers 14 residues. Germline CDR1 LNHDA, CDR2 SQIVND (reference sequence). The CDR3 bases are TGTGCCAGTAGGGGGCCAGTCCTCAACAATGAGCAGTTCTTC. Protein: CASRGPVLNNEQFF.

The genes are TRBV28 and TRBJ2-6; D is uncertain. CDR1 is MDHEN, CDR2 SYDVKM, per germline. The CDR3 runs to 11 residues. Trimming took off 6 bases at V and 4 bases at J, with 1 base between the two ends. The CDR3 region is CASRGANVLTF. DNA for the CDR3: TGTGCCAGCAGAGGGGCCAACGTCCTGACTTTC.

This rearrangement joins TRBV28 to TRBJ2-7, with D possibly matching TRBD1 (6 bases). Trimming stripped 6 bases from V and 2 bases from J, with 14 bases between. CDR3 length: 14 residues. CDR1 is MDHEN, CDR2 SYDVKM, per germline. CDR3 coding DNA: TGTGCCAGCAGGCGCCTTAGGACAGCCTACGAGCAGTACTTC. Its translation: CASRRLRTAYEQYF. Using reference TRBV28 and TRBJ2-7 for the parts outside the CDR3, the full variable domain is DVKVTQSSRYLVKRTGEKVFLECVQDMDHENMFWYRQDPGLGLRLIYFSYDVKMKEKGDIPEGYSVSREKKERFSLILESASTNQTSMYLCASRRLRTAYEQYFGPGTRLTVT.

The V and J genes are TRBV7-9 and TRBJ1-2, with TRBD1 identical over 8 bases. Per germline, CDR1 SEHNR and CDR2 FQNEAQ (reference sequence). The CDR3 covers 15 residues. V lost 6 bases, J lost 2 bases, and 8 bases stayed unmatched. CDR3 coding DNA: TGTGCCAGCAGGACAGGGGAAGGGGAGAACTATGGCTACACCTTC. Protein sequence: CASRTGEGENYGYTF.

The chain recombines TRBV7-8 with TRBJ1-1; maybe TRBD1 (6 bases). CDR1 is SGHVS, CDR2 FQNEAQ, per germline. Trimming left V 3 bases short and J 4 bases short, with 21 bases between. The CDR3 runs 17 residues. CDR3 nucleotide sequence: TGTGCCAGCAGCTTTTACCGAACTAAAACAGGGAGCACTGAAGCTTTCTTT. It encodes CASSFYRTKTGSTEAFF.

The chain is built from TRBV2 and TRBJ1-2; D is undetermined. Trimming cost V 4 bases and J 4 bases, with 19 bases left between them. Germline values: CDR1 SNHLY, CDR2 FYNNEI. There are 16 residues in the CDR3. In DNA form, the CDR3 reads TGTGCCAGCAGTGTCTCTTTTTTGGACGTTCGCTATGGCTACACCTTC. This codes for CASSVSFLDVRYGYTF.

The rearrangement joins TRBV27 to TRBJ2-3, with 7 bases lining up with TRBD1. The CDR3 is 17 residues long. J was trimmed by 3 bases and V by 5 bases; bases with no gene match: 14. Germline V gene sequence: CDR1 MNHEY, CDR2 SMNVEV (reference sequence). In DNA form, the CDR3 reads TGTGCCAGCAGTCACAGAACAGGGGCCCTTCGAACAGATACGCAGTATTTT. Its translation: CASSHRTGALRTDTQYF.

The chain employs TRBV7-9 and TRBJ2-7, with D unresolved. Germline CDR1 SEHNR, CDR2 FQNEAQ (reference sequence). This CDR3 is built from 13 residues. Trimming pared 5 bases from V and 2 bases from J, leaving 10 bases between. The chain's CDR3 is CASSHPLTYEQYF. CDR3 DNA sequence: TGTGCCAGCAGCCACCCCTTGACCTACGAGCAGTACTTC.

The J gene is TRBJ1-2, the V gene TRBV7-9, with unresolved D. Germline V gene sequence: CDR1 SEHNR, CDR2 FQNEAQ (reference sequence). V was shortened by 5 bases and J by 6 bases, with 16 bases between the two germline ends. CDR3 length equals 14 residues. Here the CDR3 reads CASSPIGPGNGYTF. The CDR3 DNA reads TGTGCCAGCAGCCCAATTGGCCCCGGGAATGGCTACACCTTC.

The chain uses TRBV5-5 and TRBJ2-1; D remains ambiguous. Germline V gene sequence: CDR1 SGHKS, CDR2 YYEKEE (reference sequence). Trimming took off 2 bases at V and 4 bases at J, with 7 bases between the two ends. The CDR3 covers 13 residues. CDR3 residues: CASSLEDYNEQFF. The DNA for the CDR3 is TGTGCCAGCAGCTTAGAGGATTACAATGAGCAGTTCTTC.

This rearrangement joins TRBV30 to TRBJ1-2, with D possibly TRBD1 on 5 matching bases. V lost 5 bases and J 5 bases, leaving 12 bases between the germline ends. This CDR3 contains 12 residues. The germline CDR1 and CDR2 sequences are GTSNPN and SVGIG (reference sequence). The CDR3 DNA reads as TGTGCCTGGGAACCCGGGGGTTATGGCTACACCTTC. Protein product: CAWEPGGYGYTF.

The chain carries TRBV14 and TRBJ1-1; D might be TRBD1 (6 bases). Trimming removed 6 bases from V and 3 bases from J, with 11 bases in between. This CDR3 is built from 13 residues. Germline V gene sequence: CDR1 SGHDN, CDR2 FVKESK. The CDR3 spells CASRPTGHTEAFF. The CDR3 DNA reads TGTGCCAGCAGACCGACAGGACACACTGAAGCTTTCTTT.

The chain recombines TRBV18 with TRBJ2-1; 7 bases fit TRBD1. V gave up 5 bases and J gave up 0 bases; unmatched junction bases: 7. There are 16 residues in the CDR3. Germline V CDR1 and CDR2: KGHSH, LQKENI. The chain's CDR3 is CASSGADRSSYNEQFF. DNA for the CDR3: TGTGCCAGCTCAGGGGCGGACAGGAGCTCCTACAATGAGCAGTTCTTC.

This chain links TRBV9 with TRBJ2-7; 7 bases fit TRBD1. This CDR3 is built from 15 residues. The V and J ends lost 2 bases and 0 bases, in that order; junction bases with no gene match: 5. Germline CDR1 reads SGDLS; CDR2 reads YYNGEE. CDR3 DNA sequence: TGTGCCAGCAGCGTGACAGGACAGGACTCCTACGAGCAGTACTTC. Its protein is CASSVTGQDSYEQYF.

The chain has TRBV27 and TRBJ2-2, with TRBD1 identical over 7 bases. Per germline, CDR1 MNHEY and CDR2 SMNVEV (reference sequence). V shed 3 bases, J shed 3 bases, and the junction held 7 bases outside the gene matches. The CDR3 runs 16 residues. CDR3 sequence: CASSFSQGEYTGELFF. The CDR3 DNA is TGTGCCAGCAGTTTCTCGCAGGGGGAGTACACCGGGGAGCTGTTTTTT.